This T cell receptor (beta chain) was documented in a study of Tregs in tolerant kidney transplant recipients. On this clone itself: As yet, its antigen is unknown.

The protocol was immunoSEQ multiplex PCR, while the TCRdb copy is restricted to in-frame clones and leaves out a portion. The sample has 200,000 to 300,000 clones; around 81% are singletons. Unstimulated Tregs (CD4+CD25+CD127-) and CD4+CD25- non-Tregs were sorted from PBMCs. The CDR3 is 14 residues long. The germline V gene encodes CDR1 MNHEY and CDR2 SVGAGI. V shed 6 bases and J shed 2 bases, with 13 bases lying between them. General study results and limits: Tregs expanded with activated donor B cells seemed most donor-specific. Validation in larger populations is needed because few patients were studied. Biological reproducibility was not directly addressed, but technical replication error appeared minimal.

The genes are TRBV6-5 and TRBJ1-2; tentative D call: TRBD1 (6 bases). Source material: CD4+ T cells from blood. The receptor was isolated from a human donor in good health. The CDR3 region has the DNA TGTGCCAGCAGCCTACAGGGTGAGAACTATGGCTACACCTTC. It translates to CASSLQGENYGYTF.